This record covers a single T cell receptor beta chain. Measured with immunoSEQ multiplex PCR; TCRdb has only the in-frame clones, and not every one. The sample has around 110,000 clones, about 90% seen once; the top ten hold 1.6%. The source of the sample is a study of T cell changes during pregnancy in multiple sclerosis. V was trimmed by 3 bases and J by 6 bases, leaving 18 bases between them. In germline, CDR1 is MDHEN, CDR2 SYDVKM. This CDR3 is 16 amino acids long. The chain employs TRBV28 and TRBJ2-1; the D is unclear. This sample comprised peripheral blood, obtained before pregnancy. The TCR originated in a female donor with multiple sclerosis, enrolled in a pregnancy study. The DNA for the CDR3 is TGTGCCAGCAGTTTTGAAGACTTCTCCCGCTTCAATGAGCAGTTCTTC. Its translation: CASSFEDFSRFNEQFF.